This TCR beta chain was identified during a study of shared clonotypes between healthy human individuals (dated by TCRdb to 2020 to 2022). For context, the study as a whole: The cohort included a few men and a couple of women between 18 and 49 years of age. Leukapheresis yielded between about 0.8 and 8.9 billion PBMCs per donor. Blood TCR repertoires of four to six healthy adults were deeply sequenced to estimate repertoire size and the extent of clonotype sharing between individuals. To increase sequencing depth and limit assay-specific biases, different laboratories used diverse techniques to prepare libraries and sequence TCR repertoires. For each donor, CD4 naive and CD4 memory were each given three plates, CD8 naive was given two plates, and CD8 memory was given one plate.

What the work shows at the level of the full study, not this receptor alone: Based on pairwise subsampling, the degree of clonotype sharing among donors was expected to be affected by sequencing depth. Incomplete sequencing was indicated by rarefaction of sorted-subset datasets, despite the large sequencing depth. Sampling was restricted to blood, and TCR repertoires in tissues likely differ from the TCR repertoires found in blood. Across four donors, 4.5% to 6.5% of naive CD4, approximately 4% of naive CD8, 2.3% of memory CD4, and 0.4% to 0.45% of memory CD8 clonotypes were shared. Naive subsets generally had larger estimated clonotype richness than memory subsets. Higher generation probabilities were observed for clonotypes shared by all four sorted-subset donors than for non-shared clonotypes. Because the study included only a small number of donors, the genetic and exposure-history diversity represented was limited.

Comments on this clone: Its target antigen remains unknown. It has no much larger one-base neighbor in the sample; base qualities were not kept. Other DNA sequences in the sample encode the same CDR3.

The germline V gene yields SGHRS for CDR1 and YFSETQ for CDR2. The CDR3 covers 13 residues, taking in both the cysteine and the phenylalanine. Just CDR3 DNA is preserved here, 39 bases in frame from base 1. The V and J ends are trimmed by 1 base and 2 bases, leaving 7 bases between them. Using the deep immunoSEQ assay, TCR CDR3 regions were amplified from genomic DNA by multiplex PCR. Genomic DNA extracted from each cell subset was distributed evenly over all wells of several immunoSEQ 96-well plates, and each plate served as one replicate. For sorted subsets, 200 to 250 ng of genomic DNA, equivalent to about 30,000 T cell genomes, went into each replicate PCR. Purified libraries were quantified with a Qubit 3.0 fluorometer, sized on a Bioanalyzer 2100, and re-quantified with the KAPA Library Quantification kit. Each immunoSEQ 96-well plate was sequenced on its own single-read 150-cycle Illumina NextSeq 550 flow cell. The study's processing was this. Because the immunoSEQ output held only junctional sequences and lacked quality scores, the filtering could not match the filtering applied to full-length reads. To assign V/J genes and CDR3, sequences were annotated against IMGT germline references using PyIR, a Python wrapper for IgBLAST v1.9. Reads were filtered out if the reads had weak V/J assignments (E-value above 1e-6), no CDR3, stop codons, out-of-frame junctions, or ambiguous translated residues. V3J clonotypes were defined as sequences sharing an identical inferred V gene, J gene, and CDR3 amino acid sequence. Percentage overlap between repertoires was computed as shared unique clonotypes divided by the size of the smaller repertoire. Repertoire richness was assessed with RTK rarefaction, the Chao1 estimator, and Recon v2.1 estimates of unobserved clonotypes. Generation probabilities for all TCRbeta clonotypes obtained by the gDNA method from a handful of donors were computed using OLGA. This immuneACCESS table, as held by TCRdb, lists in-frame sequences with V and J called but not all clones. Of the missing ones, under half trace to an unresolved V gene in checked studies; the others have no known cause. That table supplies the V and J calls and clone size; D and trimming were determined from the DNA. The sample table contains fewer than 1.8 million clones; only one count was recorded for 98% to 99% of them. Of the sample, about 0.35% falls within the top ten clones.

The donors were healthy, HIV-negative adults with no recently reported acute infections or vaccinations. Only Caucasian adults living in Nashville, Tennessee, USA were represented among the donors. CD4+ T cells were enriched by magnetic negative selection, after which naive cells were positively selected on CD45RA and the negative fraction was taken as the memory subset. Blood was collected by leukapheresis, and PBMCs were isolated by Ficoll-Histopaque density gradient centrifugation and then cryopreserved in liquid nitrogen vapor phase. Purity and quantity of every magnetically sorted T cell population were checked by analytical flow cytometry. Genomic DNA was isolated from each sorted fraction and quantified by UV absorbance on a Nanodrop 2000c.

The TCR sequence derives from a man aged 25 to 45 in good health. The sequenced sample consisted of naive CD4+ T cells sorted from blood. The meaning of the sample's cell subset or site label: CD45RA+ positively selected. The rearranged segments are TRBV5-1 and TRBJ2-7; TRBD1 is a possible D gene, resting on 6 matching bases. The CDR3 amino acid sequence is: CASSLTGPYEQYF. The nucleotide sequence reads TGCGCCAGCAGCTTGACAGGGCCCTACGAGCAGTACTTC.